The clone carrying this T cell receptor (beta chain) was observed at least ten times. As yet, its antigen is unknown. These data come from a study of regulatory T cells in long-lasting Graves disease. Investigators prepared the TCR beta libraries by applying iRepertoire HTBI primers and Arm-PCR of CDR3 regions. TCRdb re-derived calls from the multiplex PCR reads in MiXCR, one entry per CDR3 protein. The repertoire holds roughly 400,000 distinct CDR3 sequences, with approximately 22% as singletons. Time point indicated: persistent/refractory GD, antithyroid drugs over 5 years with positive TRAb. From PBMCs, RNA was extracted and then used to make the TCR library. General study results and limits: Having few samples may have compromised the accuracy.

This receptor was taken from a female donor with Graves disease. Material: peripheral blood mononuclear cells (PBMCs), obtained when the disease was refractory, from a patient treated with antithyroid drugs.

The CDR3 reads CASSQVGPAGTQYF. The CDR3 nucleotides read TGTGCCAGCAGCCAAGTCGGCCCGGCGGGGACCCAGTACTTC. This rearrangement joins TRBV14 to TRBJ2-5, with D possibly being TRBD2 (5 bases). V lost 1 base and J 7 bases, leaving 13 bases between the germline ends. Germline values: CDR1 SGHDN, CDR2 FVKESK. The CDR3 sequence is 14 residues long.